Shown below are 32 T cell receptor beta chains from a single sample sequenced in a study of blood T cell repertoires in COVID-19 (dated by TCRdb to the early 2020s). Libraries were constructed by the immunoSEQ multiplex PCR assay. In its TCRdb copy, this immuneACCESS table keeps in-frame sequences only and misses some clones. Where compared with another copy, unresolved V genes explain less than half of these, and the others have no known cause. The sample has approximately 100,000 clones on record, about 88% of them singletons. Together, the top ten hold about 5% of the sample. Sequenced sample: peripheral blood. Receptor source: a woman aged 80 or over with active COVID-19.

The chain combines TRBV28 with TRBJ1-1; possible D gene TRBD1, 5 bases. Germline V lookup: CDR1 MDHEN, CDR2 SYDVKM. V lost 7 bases to trimming and J lost 3 bases, with 15 bases between them. The CDR3 covers 14 residues. CDR3 sequence (DNA): TGTGCCAGCATTATGGGGGGGGTTGACACTGAAGCTTTCTTT. Its translation: CASIMGGVDTEAFF.

This clone is a singleton in its sample. The chain recombines TRBV9 with TRBJ2-3, with a weak D call TRBD1 (5 bases). Per germline, CDR1 SGDLS and CDR2 YYNGEE. This CDR3 region has 14 residues. Trimming took off 0 bases at V and 6 bases at J, with 11 bases between the two ends. The DNA of the CDR3 is TGTGCCAGCAGCGTAGCCACCCCAGGGGATACGCAGTATTTT. As protein: CASSVATPGDTQYF.

The chain joins TRBV10-3 to TRBJ2-7; D not certain. This CDR3 has 14 residues. In germline, CDR1 is ENHRY, CDR2 SYGVKD. The V gene lost 2 bases and the J gene lost 1 base, with 9 bases spanning the gap. The DNA of the CDR3 is TGTGCCATCAGTGAGGCAGTATATTCCTACGAGCAGTACTTC. This sequence encodes CAISEAVYSYEQYF.

The chain combines TRBV19 with TRBJ2-1, with D possibly matching TRBD2 (6 bases). Germline CDR1 LNHDA, CDR2 SQIVND (reference sequence). This CDR3 contains 16 residues. The V end lost 5 bases, the J end lost 1 base, and 15 bases lay between the germline ends. The CDR3 protein is CASSPPRGRSYNEQFF. Here the CDR3 DNA reads TGTGCCAGTAGTCCACCGCGGGGTCGGTCCTACAATGAGCAGTTCTTC.

The V gene is TRBV7-3, the J gene TRBJ2-2, with 9 bases matching TRBD2. V shed 5 bases, J shed 7 bases, and the junction held 11 bases outside the gene matches. Germline assignment: CDR1 SGHTA and CDR2 FQGTGA. This CDR3 spans 16 amino acids. CDR3 sequence: CASSRGGAGGHGELFF. The CDR3 bases are TGTGCCAGCAGCCGTGGGGGAGCGGGAGGTCACGGGGAGCTGTTTTTT. The whole variable domain, filled in from reference TRBV7-3 and TRBJ2-2, reads GAGVSQTPSNKVTEKGKYVELRCDPISGHTALYWYRQSLGQGPEFLIYFQGTGAADDSGLPNDRFFAVRPEGSVSTLKIQRTERGDSAVYLCASSRGGAGGHGELFFGEGSRLTVL.

The J gene is TRBJ2-5, the V gene TRBV2; possibly TRBD1 for D (5 bases). Germline V lookup: CDR1 SNHLY, CDR2 FYNNEI. This CDR3 region has 11 residues. Trimming took off 8 bases at V and 2 bases at J, with 6 bases between the two ends. CDR3 in DNA: TGTGCCAGCGACAGACAAGAGACCCAGTACTTC. Translating it yields CASDRQETQYF.

J is TRBJ2-7 and V is TRBV5-1, with 11 bases lining up with TRBD1. This CDR3 region has 15 residues. Per germline, CDR1 SGHRS and CDR2 YFSETQ. Trimming at V came to 1 base and at J to 6 bases, leaving 6 bases not matched to a gene. The CDR3 coding sequence is TGCGCCAGCAGCTTGTTAGGGACAGGGGGTGGCGAGCAGTACTTC. Protein sequence: CASSLLGTGGGEQYF.

The V and J genes are TRBV3-1 (or the pseudogene TRBV3-2) and TRBJ2-1; no clear D gene. The CDR3 length is 11 residues. Germline loops: CDR1 LGHDT, CDR2 YNNKEL (reference sequence). The V gene lost 3 bases and the J gene lost 6 bases, with 3 bases spanning the gap. CDR3 protein: CASSHRNEQFF. Written as DNA, the CDR3 is TGTGCCAGCAGCCACCGCAATGAGCAGTTCTTC.

V gene TRBV5-1 combines with J gene TRBJ2-5; 8 nucleotides align to TRBD1. The CDR3 is made up of 14 amino acids. V lost 2 bases and J lost 1; bases outside the gene matches: 1. Germline CDR1 and CDR2: SGHRS and YFSETQ. CDR3 residues: CASSFGQGQETQYF. The CDR3 DNA reads as TGCGCCAGCAGCTTTGGACAGGGCCAAGAGACCCAGTACTTC.

V usage is TRBV19 and J usage is TRBJ2-5, with D perhaps matching TRBD1 (6 bases). Germline CDR1 reads LNHDA; CDR2 reads SQIVND (reference sequence). Trimming removed 5 bases from V and 5 bases from J, with 9 bases in between. The CDR3 totals 12 residues. DNA for the CDR3: TGTGCCAGTAGTCTCCAGGGGGAGACCCAGTACTTC. Its translation: CASSLQGETQYF.

The chain carries TRBV29-1 and TRBJ1-5; tentatively, D is TRBD1 (6 bases). The ends were cut back, 4 bases at V and 3 bases at J, with 10 bases in the middle. Looked up from germline, CDR1 is SQVTM and CDR2 is ANQGSEA. This CDR3 spans 13 amino acids. DNA for the CDR3: TGCAGCGTTGGGGCAGGGGACAATCAGCCCCAGCATTTT. It translates to CSVGAGDNQPQHF.

V and J are TRBV19 and TRBJ1-5; D remains ambiguous. This CDR3 is built from 17 residues. The germline V gene encodes CDR1 LNHDA and CDR2 SQIVND (reference sequence). Trimming took off 5 bases at V and 0 bases at J, with 17 bases between the two ends. The CDR3 region is CASSPPPFGDSNQPQHF. The CDR3, as DNA: TGTGCCAGTAGTCCTCCCCCATTCGGGGATAGCAATCAGCCCCAGCATTTT.

This sequence joins TRBV19 and TRBJ1-3, with TRBD1 matching 7 bases. V was clipped by 5 bases and J by 0 bases; unmatched bases: 10. CDR3 size: 17 residues. Germline values: CDR1 LNHDA, CDR2 SQIVND (reference sequence). CDR3 protein: CASSLSRDRISGNTIYF. For the CDR3, the DNA is TGTGCCAGTAGTCTTTCCCGGGACAGAATCTCTGGAAACACCATATATTTT.

The chain combines TRBV12-3 or TRBV12-4 with TRBJ1-2; TRBD1 matches at 7 bases. V shed 5 bases, J shed 7 bases, and the junction held 7 bases outside the gene matches. The length of the CDR3 is 13 residues. The CDR3: CASSGTAGIGYTF. Here the CDR3 DNA reads TGTGCCAGCAGTGGGACAGCAGGGATTGGCTACACCTTC.

The V and J genes are TRBV5-4 and TRBJ2-1; possibly TRBD2 for D (6 bases). The germline V gene encodes CDR1 SGHNT and CDR2 YYREEE (reference sequence). There are 17 residues in the CDR3. Trimming stripped 1 base from V and 2 bases from J, with 16 bases between. The CDR3 nucleotides are TGTGCCAGCAGCTTGTCCCCCGGGGGAGGTCCCTACAATGAGCAGTTCTTC. Translated, it gives CASSLSPGGGPYNEQFF.

The chain is built from TRBV5-8 and TRBJ1-5, with D possibly being TRBD1 (5 bases). Trimming shortened V by 2 bases and J by 6 bases, and 12 bases separated the two germline ends. The CDR3 spans 14 residues. Germline CDR1 and CDR2: SGHTS and YDEGEE. The CDR3, as DNA: TGTGCCAGCAGCTTACGGGCAGGGCGTCAGCCCCAGCATTTT. As protein: CASSLRAGRQPQHF.

As regards this clone: One end of the junction does not line up with germline, which may come from a read error. V gene TRBV20-1 combines with J gene TRBJ2-7, with 7 bases matching TRBD2. Germline V lookup: CDR1 DFQATT, CDR2 SNEGSKA (reference sequence). The CDR3 spans 10 residues. CDR3 coding DNA: TGCAGTGCTTACGGACTAGAAGGGGCCTTC. Its translation: CSAYGLEGAF.

V is TRBV27 and J is TRBJ1-2, with unresolved D. Between the trimmed V and J ends, which lost 4 bases and 5 bases, there was a span of 8 bases. The germline V gene encodes CDR1 MNHEY and CDR2 SMNVEV (reference sequence). The CDR3 covers 12 residues. The CDR3: CASSSSGYGYTF. The CDR3 DNA follows: TGTGCCAGCAGTTCCTCGGGGTATGGCTACACCTTC.

The chain carries TRBV6-6 and TRBJ1-2, with a weak D call TRBD1 (5 bases). Trimming left V 4 bases short and J 6 bases short, with 21 bases between. The CDR3 is 16 residues long. Germline V gene lookup returns CDR1 MNHNY and CDR2 SVGAGI (reference sequence). The CDR3 bases are TGTGCCAGCAGTTTGGTGCAGGGCTTCCTAAGGGATGGCTACACCTTC. Translating gives CASSLVQGFLRDGYTF.

The J gene is TRBJ2-5, the V gene TRBV7-2, with TRBD2 as a possible D gene (6 bases). The CDR3 has 15 residues. V shed 1 base and J shed 5 bases, with 14 bases lying between them. Germline loops: CDR1 SGHTA, CDR2 FQGNSA. The CDR3: CASSLVGTAGETQYF. The CDR3 bases are TGTGCCAGCAGCTTAGTAGGCACGGCGGGGGAGACCCAGTACTTC.

The chain combines TRBV18 with TRBJ1-3, with 9 bases matching TRBD1. Germline CDR1 reads KGHSH; CDR2 reads LQKENI. Unmatched junction bases numbered 5, after V lost 6 bases and J lost 2 bases. CDR3 size: 15 residues. The CDR3 loop is CASSQQGAAGNTIYF. The CDR3 DNA follows: TGTGCCAGCTCCCAACAGGGGGCCGCTGGAAACACCATATATTTT.

CDR3 DNA: TGTGCCAGCAGCCAAGAGGCCGCTAGCACTAATGAGCAGTTCTTC. Its translation: CASSQEAASTNEQFF. This chain joins TRBV4-2 and TRBJ2-1; D might be TRBD2 (5 bases). Germline CDR1 LGHNA, CDR2 YNFKEQ. The CDR3 is made up of 15 amino acids. The V end was cut by 0 bases, the J end by 7 bases, with 13 bases between.

The chain recombines TRBV29-1 with TRBJ1-2; 7 bases map to TRBD1. The CDR3 sequence is 13 residues long. CDR1 SQVTM and CDR2 ANQGSEA come from the germline V gene. The V gene end was trimmed by 6 bases and the J gene end by 6 bases; junction bases not matched to a gene: 10. Here the CDR3 DNA reads TGCAGCGTGGGACCGGGACAGAATAATGGCTACACCTTC. This sequence encodes CSVGPGQNNGYTF.

This clone was seen just once. The V call is TRBV24-1, the J call TRBJ1-1; tentatively, D is TRBD1 (6 bases). The CDR3 spans 14 residues. V was shortened by 4 bases and J by 1 base, with 9 bases between the two germline ends. The germline V gene encodes CDR1 KGHDR and CDR2 SFDVKD. Here the CDR3 DNA reads TGTGCCACCAGTGACCCGACAGGGAACACTGAAGCTTTCTTT. Encoded protein: CATSDPTGNTEAFF.

This clone was counted only a few times. The J gene is TRBJ1-2, the V gene TRBV7-9; D remains unclear. The ends were cut back, 5 bases at V and 5 bases at J, with 12 bases in the middle. The CDR3 runs 13 residues. The germline CDR1 and CDR2 sequences are SEHNR and FQNEAQ (reference sequence). CDR3 region: CASSPTSGYGYTF. The CDR3 coding sequence is TGTGCCAGCAGCCCCACGTCGGGGTATGGCTACACCTTC.

The chain carries TRBV18 and TRBJ1-4, with D unclear. Germline V CDR1 and CDR2: KGHSH, LQKENI. V was pared by 0 bases and J by 8 bases, with 10 bases between. This CDR3 region has 14 residues. CDR3 DNA sequence: TGTGCCAGCTCACCACCGACAAAAACGGAAAAACTGTTTTTT. Translating it yields CASSPPTKTEKLFF. Based on the CDR3 plus reference TRBV18 and TRBJ1-4, the full variable domain is NAGVMQNPRHLVRRRGQEARLRCSPMKGHSHVYWYRQLPEEGLKFMVYLQKENIIDESGMPKERFSAEFPKEGPSILRIQQVVRGDSAAYFCASSPPTKTEKLFFGSGTQLSVL.

V gene TRBV4-2 combines with J gene TRBJ1-5; 7 bases line up with TRBD1. The V and J ends lost 4 bases and 3 bases, in that order; junction bases with no gene match: 6. The CDR3 contains 15 residues. Germline values: CDR1 LGHNA, CDR2 YNFKEQ. The CDR3 is CASSLRTGDNQPQHF. In DNA form, the CDR3 reads TGTGCCAGCAGCCTAAGGACAGGCGACAATCAGCCCCAGCATTTT.

The rearrangement links TRBV7-6 to TRBJ2-7; the match to TRBD2 covers 11 bases. CDR3 length: 15 amino acids. Germline trimming cut 4 bases from V and 3 bases from J; bases unmatched to any gene: 5. Germline V gene sequence: CDR1 SGHVS, CDR2 FNYEAQ. The CDR3 sequence is CASSSPTSGIYEQYF. DNA for the CDR3: TGTGCCAGCAGCTCCCCGACTAGCGGGATCTACGAGCAGTACTTC.

In its sample, this clone was seen a few times. The chain couples TRBV5-4 to TRBJ2-3; 11 bases are shared with TRBD1. Germline loops: CDR1 SGHNT, CDR2 YYREEE (reference sequence). The CDR3 has 15 amino acids. V gave up 5 bases and J gave up 5 bases; unmatched junction bases: 7. The CDR3 DNA reads TGTGCCAGCAGACGGGACAGGGGGATGAAAGATACGCAGTATTTT. The encoded protein is CASRRDRGMKDTQYF.

The chain employs TRBV28 and TRBJ2-3, with a possible D match to TRBD1 (6 bases). The CDR3 sequence is 16 residues long. The germline CDR1 and CDR2 sequences are MDHEN and SYDVKM. V was cut by 3 bases and J by 3 bases, with 16 bases left in between. The CDR3 bases are TGTGCCAGCAGTTTGTCAGGGGACGGAGCAACAGATACGCAGTATTTT. Translated: CASSLSGDGATDTQYF.

The rearrangement uses TRBV5-8 and TRBJ2-3; D is uncertain. The CDR3 has 14 residues. Between the trimmed V and J ends, which lost 4 bases and 0 bases, there was a span of 9 bases. Germline V gene lookup returns CDR1 SGHTS and CDR2 YDEGEE. The CDR3, as DNA: TGTGCCAGCAGCCTGGTAGTCAGCACAGATACGCAGTATTTT. Protein: CASSLVVSTDTQYF.

The genes are TRBV7-3 and TRBJ2-3; 7 bases are shared with TRBD1. Trimming cost V 4 bases and J 4 bases; bases outside gene matches: 5. Germline V CDR1 and CDR2: SGHTA, FQGTGA. This CDR3 has 14 amino acids. The CDR3, as DNA: TGTGCCAGCAGCTCGGCAGGGGGAGCAGATACGCAGTATTTT. As protein: CASSSAGGADTQYF.